This T cell receptor beta chain was identified during a study of CD8 T cells in Susac syndrome. RNA was extracted with the RNeasy kit, and a quantity of 0.5 to 1 ug was reverse transcribed using random hexamers. Across 54 Vbeta and 13 Jbeta, immunoSEQ multiplex PCR amplified TCR beta CDR3. TCRdb independently ran MiXCR on the immunoSEQ multiplex PCR reads; one entry per CDR3 protein. This table holds about 210,000 distinct CDR3 sequences, 95% found once. Germline lookup yields CDR1 DFQATT and CDR2 SNEGSKA (reference sequence). The CDR3 spans 13 residues. V was clipped by 4 bases and J by 0 bases, with 8 bases between them. High-throughput TCR beta sequencing covered peripheral CD8+ and CD4+ T cells.

The V and J genes are TRBV20-1 and TRBJ2-3; unclear D gene. The specimen sequenced was CD4+ T cells from PBMCs. This TCR derives from a human donor with multiple sclerosis. The CDR3, as DNA: TGCAGTGCTACCTACCCTAGCACAGATACGCAGTATTTT. Translation: CSATYPSTDTQYF.